This entry lists 16 T cell receptor beta chains sequenced from one sample in a study of cytomegalovirus exposure and HLA in healthy donors (dated by TCRdb to the late 2010s). Libraries were constructed by the immunoSEQ multiplex PCR assay. Not all clones reach the TCRdb copy of this immuneACCESS table, which keeps in-frame sequences only. Checked studies attribute under half of the gap to unresolved V genes and leave the rest unexplained. This sample lists 56,000 or so clones; around 90% were detected once. Roughly 1.2% of the sample rests with the top ten. Sequenced: PBMCs. Receptors were obtained from a man aged 18 to 30 in good health and CMV-seronegative.

The J gene is TRBJ2-5, the V gene TRBV7-3; no reliable D call. CDR3 length equals 13 residues. The germline V gene has CDR1 SGHTA and CDR2 FQGTGA. V was cut by 2 bases and J by 5 bases, with 9 bases left in between. DNA of the CDR3: TGTGCCAGCAGCTTAGGGCATCAGGAGACCCAGTACTTC. Amino acids: CASSLGHQETQYF.

The chain employs TRBV29-1 and TRBJ2-1; possibly TRBD2 for D (6 bases). Per germline, CDR1 SQVTM and CDR2 ANQGSEA. Between the trimmed V and J ends, which lost 4 bases and 8 bases, there was a span of 12 bases. This CDR3 is built from 12 residues. The CDR3 loop is CSVVGSGDEQFF. The CDR3 DNA sequence: TGCAGCGTTGTAGGGTCGGGAGATGAGCAGTTCTTC.

V is TRBV5-1 and J is TRBJ2-7; tentative D call: TRBD2 (6 bases). The CDR3 has 15 residues. Germline CDR1 is SGHRS and CDR2 is YFSETQ. Trimming took off 4 bases at V and 6 bases at J, with 20 bases between the two ends. In DNA, the CDR3 is TGCGCCAGCAGCCCCCGGGCCCCGGAGGGGTCCGAGCAGTACTTC. Encoded protein: CASSPRAPEGSEQYF.

The V and J genes are TRBV13 and TRBJ1-2, with D tentatively TRBD1 (5 bases). V was clipped by 0 bases and J by 2 bases, with 10 bases between them. Germline lookup yields CDR1 PRHDT and CDR2 FYEKMQ (reference sequence). CDR3 length: 15 amino acids. The CDR3 is CASSLGIPGNYGYTF. As DNA, the CDR3 is TGTGCCAGCAGCTTAGGCATTCCAGGGAACTATGGCTACACCTTC.

The rearrangement links TRBV9 to TRBJ1-2; 9 nucleotides agree with TRBD1. The germline gives CDR1 SGDLS, CDR2 YYNGEE. Trimming took 2 bases from V and 8 from J; bases not matched to a gene: 16. The CDR3 covers 17 residues. As DNA, the CDR3 is TGTGCCAGCAGCGTTTCCCGGACGGGACAGGGTTTTGGGGGCTACACCTTC. This gives the protein CASSVSRTGQGFGGYTF.

The sample holds one count of this clone. V is TRBV7-2 and J is TRBJ2-7, with 7 bases that match TRBD2. V shed 1 base and J 3 bases; nucleotides not matched to a gene: 9. Germline loops: CDR1 SGHTA, CDR2 FQGNSA. The length of the CDR3 is 16 residues. The CDR3 DNA is TGTGCCAGCAGCTTAGAATGGAGCGGGGCCAACTACGAGCAGTACTTC. Amino acid sequence: CASSLEWSGANYEQYF.

The rearrangement uses TRBV6-5 and TRBJ1-1, with D perhaps TRBD1 (5 bases). Germline V gene lookup returns CDR1 MNHEY and CDR2 SVGAGI. The V end was cut by 6 bases, the J end by 0 bases, with 8 bases between. The CDR3 has 13 residues. Written as DNA, the CDR3 is TGTGCCAGCAGAAAGACAGTGAACACTGAAGCTTTCTTT. Protein sequence: CASRKTVNTEAFF.

The chain has TRBV28 and TRBJ1-1; 8 nucleotides agree with TRBD1. Germline CDR1 reads MDHEN; CDR2 reads SYDVKM. Losses at the gene ends were 1 base for V and 1 base for J; bases not matched to a gene: 2. This CDR3 comprises 15 residues. The CDR3 loop reads CASSLSGTGNTEAFF. CDR3 sequence (DNA): TGTGCCAGCAGTTTATCCGGGACAGGGAACACTGAAGCTTTCTTT.

The V call is TRBV28, the J call TRBJ1-5, with TRBD1 as a possible D gene (5 bases). The CDR3 consists of 15 residues. Germline CDR1 MDHEN, CDR2 SYDVKM. With 2 bases removed from V and 2 bases from J, the gap between germline ends came to 10 bases. In DNA, the CDR3 is TGTGCCAGCAGTTTACGTCGGGGGGGCAATCAGCCCCAGCATTTT. This encodes CASSLRRGGNQPQHF.

V is TRBV5-1 and J is TRBJ2-7, with a tentative D call TRBD1 (7 bases). V gave up 4 bases and J gave up 6 bases, with 17 bases separating them. Germline V gene data show CDR1 as SGHRS and CDR2 as YFSETQ. The CDR3 contains 14 residues. CDR3 residues: CASSGGTVRGEQYF. The CDR3 bases are TGCGCCAGCAGCGGGGGGACAGTTAGGGGCGAGCAGTACTTC.

This sequence joins TRBV18 and TRBJ1-5; a possible D gene is TRBD1 (5 bases). This CDR3 spans 16 amino acids. Germline loops: CDR1 KGHSH, CDR2 LQKENI. Trimming took 5 bases from V and 4 from J, leaving 18 bases between them. The CDR3 is CASSSSPQGWNQPQHF. As DNA, the CDR3 is TGTGCCAGCTCATCCTCCCCCCAGGGATGGAATCAGCCCCAGCATTTT. The full variable domain, in which reference TRBV18 and TRBJ1-5 provide the parts outside the CDR3, is NAGVMQNPRHLVRRRGQEARLRCSPMKGHSHVYWYRQLPEEGLKFMVYLQKENIIDESGMPKERFSAEFPKEGPSILRIQQVVRGDSAAYFCASSSSPQGWNQPQHFGDGTRLSIL.

This chain connects TRBV6-5 to TRBJ1-1; D uncertain. V lost 6 bases to trimming and J lost 3 bases, with 5 bases between them. CDR1 is MNHEY, CDR2 SVGAGI, per germline. The CDR3 runs to 11 residues. CDR3 sequence (DNA): TGTGCCAGCAGCGCGTACACTGAAGCTTTCTTT. Amino acid sequence: CASSAYTEAFF.

The genes are TRBV6-1 and TRBJ2-1; 8 bases line up with TRBD1. The CDR3 contains 14 residues. V was pared by 5 bases and J by 8 bases, with 8 bases of the junction left unmatched. Germline CDR1 is MNHNS and CDR2 is SASEGT. The CDR3 reads CASSLWQGADEQFF. As DNA, the CDR3 is TGTGCCAGCAGTCTCTGGCAGGGGGCGGATGAGCAGTTCTTC.

The CDR3 bases are TGCGCCAGCAGCCTAGCGGGGACCTATGGCTACACCTTC. Translating it yields CASSLAGTYGYTF. The J gene is TRBJ1-2, the V gene TRBV4-3, with D perhaps matching TRBD1 (5 bases). Germline loops: CDR1 LGHNA, CDR2 YSLEER. V was trimmed by 4 bases and J by 4 bases, leaving 10 bases between them. This CDR3 contains 13 residues.

The CDR3 region has the DNA TGTGCCACCAGCAGAGATCCATCCGCGGGGCTCGGCTACACCTTC. It yields the protein CATSRDPSAGLGYTF. The chain uses TRBV15 and TRBJ1-2; D possibly corresponds to TRBD1 (5 bases). CDR3 size: 15 residues. CDR1 is LNHNV, CDR2 YYDKDF, per germline (reference sequence). The V gene lost 0 bases and the J gene lost 8 bases, with 16 bases spanning the gap.

CDR3 loop: CASSQGRAGTGELFF. The CDR3 DNA reads TGTGCCAGCTCCCAAGGCAGGGCTGGCACCGGGGAGCTGTTTTTT. V is TRBV7-3 and J is TRBJ2-2, with D perhaps matching TRBD1 (5 bases). Trimming stripped 8 bases from V and 4 bases from J, with 17 bases between. The CDR3 is 15 residues long. Germline lookup yields CDR1 SGHTA and CDR2 FQGTGA.